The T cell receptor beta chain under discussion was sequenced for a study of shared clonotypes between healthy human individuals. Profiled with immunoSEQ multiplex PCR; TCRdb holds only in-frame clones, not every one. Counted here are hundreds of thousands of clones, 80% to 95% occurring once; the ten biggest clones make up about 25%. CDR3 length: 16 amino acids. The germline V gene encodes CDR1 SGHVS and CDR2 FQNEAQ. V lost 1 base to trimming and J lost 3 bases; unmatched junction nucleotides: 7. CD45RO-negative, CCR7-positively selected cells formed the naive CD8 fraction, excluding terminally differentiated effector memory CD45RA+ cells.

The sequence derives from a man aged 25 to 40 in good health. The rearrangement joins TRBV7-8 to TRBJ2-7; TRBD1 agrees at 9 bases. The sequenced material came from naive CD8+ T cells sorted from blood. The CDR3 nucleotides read TGTGCCAGCAGCTTAGGGACAGGGGTTTTCATCTACGAGCAGTACTTC. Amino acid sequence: CASSLGTGVFIYEQYF.